This T cell receptor beta chain was profiled in a study of blood T cell repertoires in COVID-19 (dated by TCRdb to the early 2020s). For the wider study: Samples from collaborators originated in the United States, Italy and Spain and spanned both the acute and convalescent phases of COVID-19. Samples came from the ongoing ImmuneRACE study (first 160 participants) plus 1,254 subjects from 6 global collaborators. A de-identified subject ID, COVID-19 status, age in years and sex were almost always included in the sample metadata. Where available, HLA class I and class II types were taken from metadata supplied by the sample provider and were not determined by assay-based typing. The material from the prospective study consisted of cDNA or gDNA derived from T cells, B-cell-depleted T cells, or PBMCs. Deeply sampled blood TCRbeta repertoires from subjects exposed to, actively infected with, or recovered from COVID-19 were included in the dataset. The repertoires were released in a freely available public database meant as a resource for research on the immune response to SARS-CoV-2. Broader findings and caveats from the paper: The amount of clinical and demographic metadata varied by source and participant and was provided uncurated.

From a lookup of the germline V gene (reference sequence), CDR1 and CDR2 are LNHDA and SQIVND. Counted from cysteine to phenylalanine, this CDR3 has 14 amino acids. This entry keeps only the CDR3 DNA: 42 bases, framed from base 1. V ends up 6 bases short and J 5 bases short, with an unmatched junction base count of 6. A second Seattle source provided samples from volunteer blood donors who had recovered from COVID-19. Collaborating institutions collected whole blood in K2EDTA tubes following their own protocols. For TCRbeta analysis, collaborator samples were shipped as frozen whole blood, as isolated PBMCs, or as DNA extracted from either sample type. As regards this clone: Its antigen is still unknown. No much larger clone exists at a distance of one base, and base qualities are not known.

TCRbeta CDR3 regions were amplified from genomic DNA by means of the immunoSEQ Assay, a bias-controlled multiplex PCR. The original methods were these. Within the assay, amplification of reference gene primers was used to estimate how many nucleated cells each sample contained. To quantify the absolute abundance of each unique TCRbeta CDR3 rearrangement, sequence reads were collapsed and filtered. For each sample, productive Simpson clonality was calculated by taking the square root of Simpson's diversity index across productive rearrangements. In its TCRdb copy, this immuneACCESS table keeps in-frame sequences only and misses some clones. Where compared with another copy, unresolved V genes explain less than half of these, and the others have no known cause. V, J and clone size are those of that table, while D and trimming were read from the DNA. The sample includes around 290,000 clones, with more than 75% observed a single time. In total, the top ten clones hold less than 9.5% of the sample.

The sequenced sample consisted of peripheral blood. The sequence derives from a woman between 50 and 59 years old who had recovered from COVID-19. The rearranged chain carries TRBV19 and TRBJ2-5; TRBD2 aligns with 10 central bases. CDR3 sequence: CASRPRAGGETQYF. The nucleotides read TGTGCCAGTAGACCTCGAGCGGGAGGGGAGACCCAGTACTTC.